The 9 T cell receptor beta chains presented below share a single source sample, sequenced in a study of shared clonotypes between healthy human individuals. Sequencing used immunoSEQ multiplex PCR; TCRdb keeps in-frame clones, though not all of them. The sample shows 950,000 to 1,100,000 clones, more than 60% of them seen only once. The sequencing input was memory CD4+ T cells sorted from blood. Subset given: CD45RA-negative fraction. Receptor source: a man aged 18 to 35 in good health.

V and J are TRBV12-5 and TRBJ1-4, with D possibly being TRBD1 (5 bases). The germline gives CDR1 LGHNT, CDR2 FRNRAP. Trimming took 9 bases from V and 14 from J, leaving 10 bases between them. The CDR3 length is 9 residues. The DNA for the CDR3 is TGTGCTAGGCAGGGATCGCTGTTTTTT. This codes for CARQGSLFF.

V is TRBV29-1 and J is TRBJ2-1, with TRBD1 matching 8 bases. V was clipped by 8 bases and J by 4 bases; unmatched bases: 10. CDR3 length: 14 residues. Germline V gene lookup returns CDR1 SQVTM and CDR2 ANQGSEA. CDR3 nucleotides: TGCAGCAGCGCCGGCGGGACAGGTTACAATGAGCAGTTCTTC. Encoded protein: CSSAGGTGYNEQFF.

This clone was counted at least ten times. This chain links TRBV13 with TRBJ1-3, with TRBD1 identical over 7 bases. In germline, CDR1 is PRHDT, CDR2 FYEKMQ (reference sequence). The CDR3 has 15 amino acids. V was clipped by 0 bases and J by 4 bases; unmatched bases: 3. CDR3 loop: CASSLGDRSGNTIYF. The CDR3 nucleotides read TGTGCCAGCAGCTTAGGGGACAGGTCAGGAAACACCATATATTTT.

The sample holds one count of this clone. V usage is TRBV28 and J usage is TRBJ2-5; possibly TRBD2 for D (6 bases). Germline CDR1 MDHEN, CDR2 SYDVKM. V gave up 2 bases and J gave up 5 bases, with 18 bases separating them. This CDR3 has 16 amino acids. The CDR3 spells CASSLSSGDPLETQYF. The CDR3 nucleotides are TGTGCCAGCAGTTTAAGTTCGGGGGATCCTCTGGAGACCCAGTACTTC.

Concerning this clone: This likely reflects a read error, since a far larger clone is one base away. The chain is built from TRBV10-3 and TRBJ2-7; no reliable D call. The length of the CDR3 is 11 residues. Germline-derived CDR1 and CDR2 are ENHRY and SYGVKD. CDR3 protein: CAIMASYEQHF. The CDR3 DNA follows: TGTGCCATCATGGCCTCCTACGAGCAGCACTTC.

This chain links TRBV6-5 with TRBJ1-1; weak D call: TRBD1 (5 bases). The ends were cut back, 9 bases at V and 0 bases at J, with 17 bases in the middle. CDR1 is MNHEY and CDR2 is SVGAGI in the germline V gene. The CDR3 has 15 amino acids. CDR3 residues: CASQRGGGMNTEAFF. CDR3 DNA sequence: TGTGCCAGTCAACGCGGGGGAGGAATGAACACTGAAGCTTTCTTT.

V usage is TRBV9 and J usage is TRBJ2-7; 8 bases line up with TRBD1. This CDR3 region has 16 residues. Germline loops: CDR1 SGDLS, CDR2 YYNGEE. After removal of 0 bases from V and 1 base from J, the junction contained 6 bases not matched to a gene. The CDR3 sequence is CASSVGSGGESYEQYF. The CDR3 nucleotides are TGTGCCAGCAGCGTAGGATCAGGGGGCGAATCCTACGAGCAGTACTTC.

This sequence joins TRBV7-9 and TRBJ1-4; 10 bases line up with TRBD1. Germline V gene lookup returns CDR1 SEHNR and CDR2 FQNEAQ (reference sequence). This CDR3 contains 15 residues. V lost 1 base, J lost 5 bases, and 1 base stayed unmatched. The CDR3 loop is CASSLGGQGNEKLFF. In DNA form, the CDR3 reads TGTGCCAGCAGCTTAGGGGGACAGGGGAATGAAAAACTGTTTTTT. Based on the CDR3 plus reference TRBV7-9 and TRBJ1-4, the full variable domain is DTGVSQNPRHKITKRGQNVTFRCDPISEHNRLYWYRQTLGQGPEFLTYFQNEAQLEKSRLLSDRFSAERPKGSFSTLEIQRTEQGDSAMYLCASSLGGQGNEKLFFGSGTQLSVL.

The V and J genes are TRBV5-6 and TRBJ1-3; no clear D gene. Per germline, CDR1 SGHDT and CDR2 YYEEEE. The CDR3 is 15 amino acids. V lost 3 bases and J lost 4, with 14 bases in between. The CDR3 loop reads CASSSLRGGGNTIYF. The DNA of the CDR3 is TGTGCCAGCAGCTCCTTGCGGGGAGGCGGAAACACCATATATTTT.